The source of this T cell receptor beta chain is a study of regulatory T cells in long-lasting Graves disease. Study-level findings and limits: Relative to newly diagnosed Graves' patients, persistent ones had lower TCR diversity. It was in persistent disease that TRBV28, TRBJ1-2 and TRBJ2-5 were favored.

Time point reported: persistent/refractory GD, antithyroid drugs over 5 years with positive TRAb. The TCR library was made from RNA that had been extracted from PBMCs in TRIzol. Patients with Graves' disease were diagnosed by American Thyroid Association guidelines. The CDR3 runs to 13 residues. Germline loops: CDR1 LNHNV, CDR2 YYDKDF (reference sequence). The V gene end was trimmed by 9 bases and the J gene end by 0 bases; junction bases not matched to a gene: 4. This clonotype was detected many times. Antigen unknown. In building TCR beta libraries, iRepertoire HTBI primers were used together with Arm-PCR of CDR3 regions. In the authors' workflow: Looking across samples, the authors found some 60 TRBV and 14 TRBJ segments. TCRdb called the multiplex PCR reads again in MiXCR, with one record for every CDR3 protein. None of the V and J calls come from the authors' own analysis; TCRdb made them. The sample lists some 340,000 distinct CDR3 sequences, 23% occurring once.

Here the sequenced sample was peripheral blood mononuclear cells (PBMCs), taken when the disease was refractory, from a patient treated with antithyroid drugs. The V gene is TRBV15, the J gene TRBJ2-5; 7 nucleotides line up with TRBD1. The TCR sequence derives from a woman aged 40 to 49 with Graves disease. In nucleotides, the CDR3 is TGTGCCACTACGGACAGGTACCAAGAGACCCAGTACTTC. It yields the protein CATTDRYQETQYF.